The TCR beta chain described here comes from a study of T cell responses to AZD1222 COVID-19 vaccine. The V and J ends lost 8 bases and 5 bases, in that order; junction bases with no gene match: 4. The germline V gene has CDR1 LGHDT and CDR2 YNNKEL (reference sequence). The CDR3 spans 13 residues. Libraries were prepared by immunoSEQ multiplex PCR; TCRdb keeps only in-frame clonotypes and omits some of them. The sample consists of 45,000 to 70,000 clones, approximately 83% of them appearing once. This clone was picked up one time. Sequencing used peripheral blood, obtained on day 0 of AZD1222 vaccination. The V call is TRBV3-1 (or the pseudogene TRBV3-2), the J call TRBJ2-3; 10 bases map to TRBD2. The source of this sequence is an adult in good health. Here the CDR3 reads CASSSSGRDTQYF. The CDR3 bases are TGTGCCAGCTCCTCTAGCGGGAGAGATACGCAGTATTTT.